This T cell receptor (beta chain) was profiled in a study of T cells in Graves' hyperthyroidism and ophthalmopathy. This clonotype was recorded many times. Its antigen is unknown. This CDR3 has 15 residues. Germline CDR1 SGHRS, CDR2 YFSETQ. J gave up 2 bases and V 4 bases, and 5 bases lay outside the gene matches. The investigators amplified TCR beta CDR3 regions from RNA transcripts. The TCR CDR3 was amplified in a first-round RT-PCR using the HTBI primer set. MiXCR, applied by TCRdb to the multiplex PCR reads, yields one record per CDR3 protein. The data contain around 350,000 distinct CDR3 sequences, about 15% of them singletons. Study-level findings and limits: Ophthalmopathy got predicted by the model a median about 6.7 months before its onset. Expanded thyroid clonotypes (above 0.001) were mostly also found in blood.

The chain has TRBV5-1 and TRBJ2-1; 8 bases map to TRBD2. This TCR came from a woman aged 25 to 39 with Graves' ophthalmopathy. Sequenced material: blood. CDR3 residues: CASSVSGATYNEQFF. CDR3 coding DNA: TGCGCCAGCAGCGTTAGCGGGGCAACCTACAATGAGCAGTTCTTC.